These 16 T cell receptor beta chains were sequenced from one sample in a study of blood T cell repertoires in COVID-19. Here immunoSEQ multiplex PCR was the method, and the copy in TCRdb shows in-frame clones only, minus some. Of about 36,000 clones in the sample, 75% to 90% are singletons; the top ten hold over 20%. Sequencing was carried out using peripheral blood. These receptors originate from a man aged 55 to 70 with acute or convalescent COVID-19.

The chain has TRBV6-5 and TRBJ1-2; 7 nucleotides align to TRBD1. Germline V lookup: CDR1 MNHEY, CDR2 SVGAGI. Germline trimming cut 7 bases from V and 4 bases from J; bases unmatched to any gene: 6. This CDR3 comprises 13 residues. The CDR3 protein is CASTRTGVYGYTF. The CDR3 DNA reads TGTGCCAGCACCCGAACAGGGGTCTATGGCTACACCTTC.

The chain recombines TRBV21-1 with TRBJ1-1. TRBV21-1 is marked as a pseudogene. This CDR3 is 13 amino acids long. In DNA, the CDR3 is TGTGCCAGCCGACTACCGAGGTGCTCTGAAGCTTTCTTT. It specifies CASRLPRCSEAFF.

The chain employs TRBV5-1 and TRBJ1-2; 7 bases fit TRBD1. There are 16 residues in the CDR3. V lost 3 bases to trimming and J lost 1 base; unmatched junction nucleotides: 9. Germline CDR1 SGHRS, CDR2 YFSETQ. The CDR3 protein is CASSWTPGQYNYGYTF. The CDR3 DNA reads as TGCGCCAGCAGCTGGACCCCGGGACAGTATAACTATGGCTACACCTTC.

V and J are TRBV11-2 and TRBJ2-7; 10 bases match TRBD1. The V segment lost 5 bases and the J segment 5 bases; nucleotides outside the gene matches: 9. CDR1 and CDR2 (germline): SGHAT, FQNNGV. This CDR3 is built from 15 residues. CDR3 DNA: TGTGCCAGCAGCCCGCCGGGACAGGGGACCCACGAGCAGTACTTC. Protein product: CASSPPGQGTHEQYF.

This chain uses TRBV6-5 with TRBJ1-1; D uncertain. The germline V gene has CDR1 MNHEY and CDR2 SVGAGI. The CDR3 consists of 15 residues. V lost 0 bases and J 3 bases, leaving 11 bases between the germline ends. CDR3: CASSYSRQEHTEAFF. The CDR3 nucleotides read TGTGCCAGCAGTTACTCCCGACAAGAACACACTGAAGCTTTCTTT.

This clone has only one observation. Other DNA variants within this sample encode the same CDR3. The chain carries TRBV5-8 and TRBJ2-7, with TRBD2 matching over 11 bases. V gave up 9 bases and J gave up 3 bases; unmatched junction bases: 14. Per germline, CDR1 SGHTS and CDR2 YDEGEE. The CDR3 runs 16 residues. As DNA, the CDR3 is TGTGCCACCCTGAGGCGACTAGCGGGACGGGACTACGAGCAGTACTTC. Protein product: CATLRRLAGRDYEQYF. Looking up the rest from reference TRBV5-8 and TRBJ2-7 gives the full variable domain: EAGVTQSPTHLIKTRGQQATLRCSPISGHTSVYWYQQALGLGLQFLLWYDEGEERNRGNFPPRFSGRQFPNYSSELNVNALELEDSALYLCATLRRLAGRDYEQYFGPGTRLTVT.

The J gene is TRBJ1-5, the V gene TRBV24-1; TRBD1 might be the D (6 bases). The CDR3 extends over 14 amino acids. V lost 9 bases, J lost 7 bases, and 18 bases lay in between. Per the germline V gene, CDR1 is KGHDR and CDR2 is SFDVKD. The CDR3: CATPDSQRGQPQHF. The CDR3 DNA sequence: TGTGCCACCCCGGACAGCCAGCGAGGGCAGCCCCAGCATTTT.

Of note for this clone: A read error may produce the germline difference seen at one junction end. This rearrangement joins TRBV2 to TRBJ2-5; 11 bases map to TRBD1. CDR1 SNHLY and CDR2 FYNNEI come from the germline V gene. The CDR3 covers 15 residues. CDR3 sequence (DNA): TGTGCCAGCAGGGAAGGGGACAGGGGGTGGGAGACCCAGTACTTC. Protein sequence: CASREGDRGWETQYF.

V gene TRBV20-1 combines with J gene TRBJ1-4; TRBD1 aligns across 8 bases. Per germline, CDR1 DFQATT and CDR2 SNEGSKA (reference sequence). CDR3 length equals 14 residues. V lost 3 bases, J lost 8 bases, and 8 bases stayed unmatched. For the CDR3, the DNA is TGCAGTGCTAGTCGGGTCAGGGGGCTGGAAAAACTGTTTTTT. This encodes CSASRVRGLEKLFF.

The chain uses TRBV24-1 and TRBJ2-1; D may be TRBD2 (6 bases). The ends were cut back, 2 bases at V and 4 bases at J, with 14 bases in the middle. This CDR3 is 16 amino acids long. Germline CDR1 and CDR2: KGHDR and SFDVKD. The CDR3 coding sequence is TGTGCCACCAGTGATTGGGACTCCTCAATATACAATGAGCAGTTCTTC. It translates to CATSDWDSSIYNEQFF.

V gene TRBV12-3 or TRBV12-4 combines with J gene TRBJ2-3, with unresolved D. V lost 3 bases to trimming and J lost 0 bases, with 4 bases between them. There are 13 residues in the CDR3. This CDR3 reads CASSLGSTDTQYF. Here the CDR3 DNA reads TGTGCCAGCAGTTTGGGCAGCACAGATACGCAGTATTTT.

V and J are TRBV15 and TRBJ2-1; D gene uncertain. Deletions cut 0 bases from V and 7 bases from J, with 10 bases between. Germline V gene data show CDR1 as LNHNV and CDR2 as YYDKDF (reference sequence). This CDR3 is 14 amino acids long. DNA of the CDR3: TGTGCCACCAGCAGAGAAATCGCGGAGAATGAGCAGTTCTTC. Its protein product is CATSREIAENEQFF.

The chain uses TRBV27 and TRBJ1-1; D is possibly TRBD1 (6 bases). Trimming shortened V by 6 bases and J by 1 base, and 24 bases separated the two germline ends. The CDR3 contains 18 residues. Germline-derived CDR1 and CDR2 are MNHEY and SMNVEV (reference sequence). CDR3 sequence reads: CASSYLQPTGTRNTEAFF. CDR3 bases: TGTGCCAGCAGCTATCTCCAACCAACGGGGACAAGGAACACTGAAGCTTTCTTT.

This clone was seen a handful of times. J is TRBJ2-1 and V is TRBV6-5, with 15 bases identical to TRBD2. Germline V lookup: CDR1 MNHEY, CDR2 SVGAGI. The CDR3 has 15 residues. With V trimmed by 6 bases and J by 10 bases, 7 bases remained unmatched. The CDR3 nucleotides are TGTGCCAGCAGAGGGACTAGCGGGAGGAAGTTGGAGCAGTTCTTC. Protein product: CASRGTSGRKLEQFF.

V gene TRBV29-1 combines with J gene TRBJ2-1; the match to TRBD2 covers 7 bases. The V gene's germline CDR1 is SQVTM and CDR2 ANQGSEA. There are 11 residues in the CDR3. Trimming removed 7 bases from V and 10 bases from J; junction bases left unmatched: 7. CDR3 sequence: CSDRSGLEQFF. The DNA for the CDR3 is TGCAGCGACCGCTCGGGACTAGAGCAGTTCTTC.

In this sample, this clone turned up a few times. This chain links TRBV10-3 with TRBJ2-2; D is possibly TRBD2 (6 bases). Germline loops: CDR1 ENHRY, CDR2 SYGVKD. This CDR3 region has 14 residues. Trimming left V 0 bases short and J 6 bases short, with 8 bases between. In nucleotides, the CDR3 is TGTGCCATCAGTGAGTCGGGCGGGGCCGGGGAGCTGTTTTTT. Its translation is CAISESGGAGELFF.